These T cell receptor beta chains were read from a single sample in a study of blood T cell repertoires in COVID-19. Profiling relied on immunoSEQ multiplex PCR, and the TCRdb table lists in-frame clones only, not all of them. Among tens of thousands of clones, 75% to 90% were seen once, and the ten largest hold approximately 15%. The sequencing sample was made of peripheral blood. All receptors come from a woman of 80 years or more with active or convalescent COVID-19. Both conserved end residues are part of each CDR3. D genes are given only for firm matches. Rows may omit the clone size; those that give it use once, few, many or a size class.

D	V	J	size	length	DNA	CDR3
TRBD1	TRBV10-3	TRBJ2-3	-	15	TGTGCCATCAGTGAGAACAGGGGTGGGACAGATACGCAGTATTTT	CAISENRGGTDTQYF
-	TRBV29-1	TRBJ2-1	-	13	TGCAGCGTTGCAGGGGTCTCCTACAATGAGCAGTTCTTC	CSVAGVSYNEQFF
TRBD2	TRBV4-3	TRBJ2-7	-	14	TGCGCCAGCAGCCAAGAACTAGCGGGAGACGAGCAGTACTTC	CASSQELAGDEQYF
TRBD2	TRBV28	TRBJ2-5	-	14	TGTGCCAGCAGTTTCTCGGGAGGGTACGAGACCCAGTACTTC	CASSFSGGYETQYF
-	TRBV3-1/TRBV3-2	TRBJ2-1	-	15	TGTGCCAGCAGCCAGGCGGAGCGGGCTTACAATGAGCAGTTCTTC	CASSQAERAYNEQFF
TRBD2	TRBV7-8	TRBJ2-1	-	19	TGTGCCAGCAGCCCCCGGACTAGCGGGAGGACCAGCTCCTACAATGAGCAGTTCTTC	CASSPRTSGRTSSYNEQFF
-	TRBV29-1	TRBJ1-2	-	11	TGCAGCGTTCGGGAGGGGTATGGCTACACCTTC	CSVREGYGYTF
TRBD2	TRBV4-3	TRBJ2-3	-	16	TGCGCCAGCAGCCAGGGACTAGCGGGGGGCACAGATACGCAGTATTTT	CASSQGLAGGTDTQYF
TRBD2	TRBV7-9	TRBJ2-1	-	14	TGTGCCTGGAGCGGGGGGGCCATCTACAATGAGCAGTTCTTC	CAWSGGAIYNEQFF
-	TRBV11-3	TRBJ2-3	once	13	TGTGCCAGCAGACCTAGCTACACAGATACGCAGTATTTT	CASRPSYTDTQYF
-	TRBV19	TRBJ2-5	-	11	TGTGCCAGTAGTATTCGTGAGACCCAGTACTTC	CASSIRETQYF
TRBD2	TRBV10-3	TRBJ2-3	-	16	TGTGCCATCAGTGGATTAGCGGGGGGAGGGACAGATACGCAGTATTTT	CAISGLAGGGTDTQYF
-	TRBV6-5	TRBJ1-2	-	14	TGTGCCAGCAGTTATCAGGCAGAAGCCTATGGCTACACCTTC	CASSYQAEAYGYTF
TRBD1	TRBV29-1	TRBJ1-2	-	15	TGCAGCGTTGAAGATTTCGACAGGGGGCTCTATGGCTACACCTTC	CSVEDFDRGLYGYTF
-	TRBV5-6	TRBJ2-5	-	16	TGTGCCAGCAGCTCCCGGCTGGCGGCAATTCAAGAGACCCAGTACTTC	CASSSRLAAIQETQYF
-	TRBV19	TRBJ2-1	-	14	TGTGCCAGTAGTGACACAGGGTCCTACAATGAGCAGTTCTTC	CASSDTGSYNEQFF
-	TRBV2	TRBJ2-1	-	13	TGTGCCAGCAGTGAAGTTTGGGGCTCTGAGCAGTTCTTC	CASSEVWGSEQFF
-	TRBV3-1/TRBV3-2	TRBJ1-3	-	14	TGTGCCAGCCGGCAGGCAGGGTACGGAAACACCATATATTTT	CASRQAGYGNTIYF
TRBD1	TRBV4-3	TRBJ2-7	once	15	TGCGCCAGCAGCCAAGGCGCGCAGGGGGCTTACGAGCAGTACTTC	CASSQGAQGAYEQYF
-	TRBV3-1/TRBV3-2	TRBJ2-7	-	15	TGTGCCAGCAGCCAAGGTCCAGGGCCCTCCTACGAGCAGTACTTC	CASSQGPGPSYEQYF
-	TRBV18	TRBJ2-5	-	14	TGTGCCAGCTCACCAGCGAATTACCAAGAGACCCAGTACTTC	CASSPANYQETQYF
-	TRBV5-4	TRBJ1-2	-	12	TGTGCCAGCAGCCCCGGGGGGGGGACCTACACCTTC	CASSPGGGTYTF
-	TRBV6-5	TRBJ2-7	-	14	TGTGCCAGCAGTTACGGGCGCGCCTCCTACGAGCAGTACTTC	CASSYGRASYEQYF
TRBD2	TRBV30	TRBJ2-7	-	13	TGTGCCTCGACCCGGGGGGTTACCTACGAGCAGTACTTC	CASTRGVTYEQYF
-	TRBV7-2	TRBJ1-1	-	12	TGTGCCAGCAGCTTACTCTACAGGGAAGCTTTCTTT	CASSLLYREAFF
-	TRBV28	TRBJ1-3	-	15	TGTGCCAGCAGGTACAGGTTCTACTCTGGAAACACCATATATTTT	CASRYRFYSGNTIYF